The sequence of this TCR beta chain was determined in a study of T-cell reconstitution after alpha-beta-depleted transplantation in children. In this sample, this clonotype turned up a few times. With 6 bases removed from V and 0 bases from J, the gap between germline ends came to 27 bases. This CDR3 spans 20 amino acids. CDR1 is MDHEN and CDR2 is SYDVKM in the germline V gene. Molecular barcoding with unique molecular identifiers was used for the TCRbeta library. A single record per CDR3 protein comes from TCRdb applying MiXCR to the PCR reads. The sample lists about 460,000 distinct CDR3 sequences, 9.5% to 12% seen once, with approximately 14% in the top ten.

The genes are TRBV28 and TRBJ1-5; D gene uncertain. The sequenced sample was PBMCs, mostly from graft donor cells, obtained 180 days after TCRalphabeta/CD19-depleted stem cell transplant. The TCR comes from a female patient between 2 and 15 years old who had a stem cell transplant for aplastic anemia, so the T cells may come from the graft donor. CDR3 DNA: TGTGCCAGCAGCCACGGGCGAGACAAAGCTTCTCTTTATAGCAATCAGCCCCAGCATTTT. This sequence encodes CASSHGRDKASLYSNQPQHF.